The rows below give T cell receptor beta chains drawn from one sample of a study of shared clonotypes between healthy human individuals. Sequencing used immunoSEQ multiplex PCR; TCRdb keeps in-frame clones, though not all of them. Counted here are about 1 million clones, more than 65% occurring once; the ten biggest clones make up around 1.5%. Sequencing input: memory CD4+ T cells sorted from blood. The receptor source for this set is a man between 18 and 35 years old in good health. Both conserved end residues are part of each CDR3. A D gene is named only where the DNA matches it firmly. Part of the rows lack a size; the others show once, few, many or a class for expanded clones.

clone size: .; J gene: TRBJ1-1; D gene: .; V gene: TRBV5-6; CDR3 protein: CASDRGLRSKFSEAFF; CDR3 DNA: TGTGCCAGCGACCGGGGGTTGCGAAGCAAGTTCTCTGAAGCTTTCTTT
clone size: .; J gene: TRBJ2-7; D gene: TRBD1; V gene: TRBV19; CDR3 protein: CASSINRGAYEQYF; CDR3 DNA: TGTGCCAGTAGTATTAACAGGGGGGCCTACGAGCAGTACTTC
clone size: .; J gene: TRBJ2-7; D gene: .; V gene: TRBV6-6; CDR3 protein: CASKAQGQGDEQYF; CDR3 DNA: TGTGCCAGCAAAGCCCAAGGTCAGGGAGACGAGCAGTACTTC
clone size: .; J gene: TRBJ1-5; D gene: TRBD1; V gene: TRBV28; CDR3 protein: CASSWTGLRLQPQHF; CDR3 DNA: TGTGCCAGCAGCTGGACAGGGTTGAGGCTTCAGCCCCAGCATTTT
clone size: .; J gene: TRBJ2-5; D gene: TRBD1; V gene: TRBV6-1; CDR3 protein: CASSEPTGAPVQETQYF; CDR3 DNA: TGTGCCAGCAGTGAACCCACAGGGGCGCCTGTCCAAGAGACCCAGTACTTC
clone size: .; J gene: TRBJ2-7; D gene: TRBD2; V gene: TRBV28; CDR3 protein: CASSGTKSYEQYF; CDR3 DNA: TGTGCCAGCTCCGGGACTAAATCCTACGAGCAGTACTTC
clone size: .; J gene: TRBJ2-7; D gene: TRBD1; V gene: TRBV5-1; CDR3 protein: CASSGLQGDYEQYF; CDR3 DNA: TGCGCCAGCAGCGGATTACAGGGGGACTACGAGCAGTACTTC
clone size: .; J gene: TRBJ2-6; D gene: .; V gene: TRBV2; CDR3 protein: CASSHPGAGANVLTF; CDR3 DNA: TGTGCCAGCAGCCACCCCGGGGCTGGGGCCAACGTCCTGACTTTC
clone size: few; J gene: TRBJ2-3; D gene: .; V gene: TRBV28; CDR3 protein: CASSWGSSRTDTQYF; CDR3 DNA: TGTGCCAGCAGTTGGGGTAGCTCTCGCACAGATACGCAGTATTTT
clone size: .; J gene: TRBJ2-3; D gene: .; V gene: TRBV11-1; CDR3 protein: CASSLGDRADTQYF; CDR3 DNA: TGTGCCAGCAGCTTAGGGGATCGGGCAGATACGCAGTATTTT
clone size: .; J gene: TRBJ1-5; D gene: TRBD1; V gene: TRBV6-1; CDR3 protein: CASSGNDRGQPQHF; CDR3 DNA: TGTGCCAGCAGTGGCAATGACAGGGGACAGCCCCAGCATTTT
clone size: .; J gene: TRBJ2-1; D gene: TRBD2; V gene: TRBV9; CDR3 protein: CASSVSLKESGSTSYNEQFF; CDR3 DNA: TGTGCCAGCAGCGTAAGTTTAAAAGAGAGCGGGAGCACCTCCTACAATGAGCAGTTCTTC
clone size: once; J gene: TRBJ2-3; D gene: .; V gene: TRBV7-6; CDR3 protein: CASSLGGPDTQYF; CDR3 DNA: TGTGCCAGCAGCTTAGGGGGTCCAGATACGCAGTATTTT
clone size: .; J gene: TRBJ1-6; D gene: TRBD1; V gene: TRBV4-3; CDR3 protein: CASSPQYQTGNSPLHF; CDR3 DNA: TGCGCCAGCAGCCCCCAATATCAGACAGGGAATTCACCCCTCCACTTT
clone size: .; J gene: TRBJ2-2; D gene: .; V gene: TRBV14; CDR3 protein: CASRRDVGELFF; CDR3 DNA: TGTGCCAGCCGCAGAGATGTCGGGGAGCTGTTTTTT
clone size: .; J gene: TRBJ2-1; D gene: TRBD2; V gene: TRBV2; CDR3 protein: CASSGGTSVNEQFF; CDR3 DNA: TGTGCCAGCAGTGGCGGGACTAGCGTCAATGAGCAGTTCTTC
clone size: few; J gene: TRBJ1-1; D gene: .; V gene: TRBV5-1; CDR3 protein: CASSLVPDTEAFF; CDR3 DNA: TGCGCCAGCAGCTTGGTTCCAGACACTGAAGCTTTCTTT
clone size: few; J gene: TRBJ2-7; D gene: .; V gene: TRBV6-1; CDR3 protein: CASSGTSGPYEQYF; CDR3 DNA: TGTGCCAGCAGTGGGACCTCCGGTCCTTACGAGCAGTACTTC
clone size: .; J gene: TRBJ1-5; D gene: .; V gene: TRBV5-6; CDR3 protein: CASSLGQGLSNQPQHF; CDR3 DNA: TGTGCCAGCAGCTTGGGGCAGGGATTAAGCAATCAGCCCCAGCATTTT
clone size: .; J gene: TRBJ2-5; D gene: TRBD2; V gene: TRBV5-4; CDR3 protein: CASSFGGRQKSQETQYF; CDR3 DNA: TGTGCCAGCAGCTTTGGCGGGAGGCAAAAAAGTCAAGAGACCCAGTACTTC
clone size: .; J gene: TRBJ1-2; D gene: .; V gene: TRBV6-1; CDR3 protein: CASPTRGGGAGGYTF; CDR3 DNA: TGTGCCAGCCCAACCCGCGGGGGGGGCGCGGGTGGCTACACCTTC
clone size: .; J gene: TRBJ2-5; D gene: TRBD2; V gene: TRBV5-6; CDR3 protein: CASSLKAGGVQETQYF; CDR3 DNA: TGTGCCAGCAGCCTGAAGGCGGGGGGCGTCCAAGAGACCCAGTACTTC
clone size: .; J gene: TRBJ1-2; D gene: TRBD1; V gene: TRBV9; CDR3 protein: CASSASRPGTVSYGYTF; CDR3 DNA: TGTGCCAGCAGCGCCTCCCGTCCCGGGACAGTAAGCTATGGCTACACCTTC
clone size: .; J gene: TRBJ2-7; D gene: TRBD1; V gene: TRBV27; CDR3 protein: CASSPRGLYEQYF; CDR3 DNA: TGTGCCAGCAGTCCCAGGGGGCTCTACGAGCAGTACTTC
clone size: .; J gene: TRBJ2-2; D gene: TRBD2; V gene: TRBV7-9; CDR3 protein: CASSSLAGVGTGELFF; CDR3 DNA: TGTGCCAGCAGCAGTTTAGCGGGAGTGGGGACCGGGGAGCTGTTTTTT
clone size: .; J gene: TRBJ1-1; D gene: .; V gene: TRBV19; CDR3 protein: CASIPSTGKPNTEAFF; CDR3 DNA: TGTGCCAGTATACCGAGCACAGGGAAACCGAACACTGAAGCTTTCTTT
clone size: few; J gene: TRBJ2-1; D gene: .; V gene: TRBV10-2; CDR3 protein: CASSHRGGDYNEQFF; CDR3 DNA: TGCGCCAGCAGCCACAGGGGGGGGGACTACAATGAGCAGTTCTTC
clone size: .; J gene: TRBJ2-4; D gene: .; V gene: TRBV7-2; CDR3 protein: CASSLNGRLQYF; CDR3 DNA: TGTGCCAGCAGCTTAAACGGACGACTTCAGTACTTC
clone size: once; J gene: TRBJ1-2; D gene: .; V gene: TRBV5-4; CDR3 protein: CASSPQGSYYGYTF; CDR3 DNA: TGTGCCAGCAGCCCACAGGGCTCCTACTATGGCTACACCTTC
clone size: many; J gene: TRBJ1-6; D gene: TRBD1; V gene: TRBV2; CDR3 protein: CASRDRRDSPLHF; CDR3 DNA: TGTGCCAGCAGGGACAGGCGCGATTCACCCCTCCACTTT
clone size: .; J gene: TRBJ2-7; D gene: .; V gene: TRBV5-1; CDR3 protein: CASSLGQITYEQYF; CDR3 DNA: TGCGCCAGCAGCTTGGGCCAAATAACCTACGAGCAGTACTTC
clone size: .; J gene: TRBJ2-2; D gene: .; V gene: TRBV7-2; CDR3 protein: CASSHKGSSATGELFF; CDR3 DNA: TGTGCCAGCAGCCACAAAGGCTCTAGCGCCACCGGGGAGCTGTTTTTT
clone size: .; J gene: TRBJ2-1; D gene: .; V gene: TRBV10-1; CDR3 protein: CASSEMGRSYNEQFF; CDR3 DNA: TGCGCCAGCAGTGAGATGGGCCGTTCCTACAATGAGCAGTTCTTC
clone size: .; J gene: TRBJ2-7; D gene: TRBD1; V gene: TRBV2; CDR3 protein: CASSEEMGQIYEQYF; CDR3 DNA: TGTGCCAGCAGTGAAGAGATGGGACAGATTTACGAGCAGTACTTC
clone size: .; J gene: TRBJ1-1; D gene: TRBD1; V gene: TRBV6-6; CDR3 protein: CASSPTGATEAFF; CDR3 DNA: TGTGCCAGCAGTCCGACAGGGGCGACTGAAGCTTTCTTT
clone size: .; J gene: TRBJ1-2; D gene: .; V gene: TRBV28; CDR3 protein: CASSLLIGERNGYTF; CDR3 DNA: TGTGCCAGCAGCCTCTTGATCGGGGAGCGAAATGGCTACACCTTC
clone size: once; J gene: TRBJ1-2; D gene: TRBD1; V gene: TRBV5-1; CDR3 protein: CASSFDPTGNFNYGYTF; CDR3 DNA: TGCGCCAGCAGCTTCGACCCGACAGGGAATTTTAACTATGGCTACACCTTC
clone size: .; J gene: TRBJ2-3; D gene: .; V gene: TRBV9; CDR3 protein: CASSVVGDLLDTQYF; CDR3 DNA: TGTGCCAGCAGCGTAGTCGGGGACTTGCTGGATACGCAGTATTTT
clone size: once; J gene: TRBJ1-5; D gene: .; V gene: TRBV30; CDR3 protein: CAWARGGGNQPQHF; CDR3 DNA: TGTGCCTGGGCCCGGGGGGGCGGCAATCAGCCCCAGCATTTT
clone size: .; J gene: TRBJ1-5; D gene: TRBD1; V gene: TRBV7-2; CDR3 protein: CASAVGQVEPQHF; CDR3 DNA: TGTGCCAGCGCCGTGGGACAGGTCGAGCCCCAGCATTTT
clone size: .; J gene: TRBJ2-3; D gene: .; V gene: TRBV28; CDR3 protein: CASSLSALRHPGADTQYF; CDR3 DNA: TGTGCCAGCAGTTTATCCGCCCTGAGACACCCGGGAGCAGATACGCAGTATTTT
clone size: .; J gene: TRBJ1-4; D gene: TRBD1; V gene: TRBV28; CDR3 protein: CASFGQEREKLFF; CDR3 DNA: TGTGCCAGCTTCGGACAGGAGCGCGAAAAACTGTTTTTT
clone size: once; J gene: TRBJ1-2; D gene: .; V gene: TRBV6-5; CDR3 protein: CASSKQGFSGYTF; CDR3 DNA: TGTGCCAGCAGTAAACAGGGATTCAGTGGCTACACCTTC
clone size: .; J gene: TRBJ1-1; D gene: TRBD1; V gene: TRBV9; CDR3 protein: CASSPGAGGSVREVAFF; CDR3 DNA: TGTGCCAGCAGCCCCGGGGCAGGGGGCAGTGTTAGAGAAGTGGCTTTCTTT
clone size: few; J gene: TRBJ2-1; D gene: TRBD1; V gene: TRBV6-4; CDR3 protein: CASSRDRGREQFF; CDR3 DNA: TGTGCCAGCAGTAGGGACAGGGGACGTGAGCAGTTCTTC
clone size: .; J gene: TRBJ2-7; D gene: TRBD2; V gene: TRBV18; CDR3 protein: CASSTSGALWGQYF; CDR3 DNA: TGTGCCAGTTCGACTAGCGGTGCCCTCTGGGGGCAGTACTTC
clone size: .; J gene: TRBJ1-5; D gene: .; V gene: TRBV10-3; CDR3 protein: CAISESRKEPQHF; CDR3 DNA: TGTGCCATCAGTGAGTCGCGGAAGGAGCCCCAGCATTTT
clone size: .; J gene: TRBJ1-2; D gene: .; V gene: TRBV19; CDR3 protein: CATLDGTYGYTF; CDR3 DNA: TGTGCCACCCTGGACGGCACCTATGGCTACACCTTC
clone size: few; J gene: TRBJ1-2; D gene: .; V gene: TRBV5-4; CDR3 protein: CASRNNNYGYTF; CDR3 DNA: TGTGCCAGCAGAAATAATAACTATGGCTACACCTTC
clone size: .; J gene: TRBJ2-1; D gene: .; V gene: TRBV7-9; CDR3 protein: CASSKGREQFF; CDR3 DNA: TGTGCCAGCAGCAAGGGCAGGGAGCAGTTCTTC
clone size: .; J gene: TRBJ2-3; D gene: .; V gene: TRBV7-2; CDR3 protein: CASSLGVGGSDTQYF; CDR3 DNA: TGTGCCAGCAGTTTGGGGGTCGGGGGATCAGATACGCAGTATTTT
clone size: .; J gene: TRBJ1-1; D gene: TRBD1; V gene: TRBV19; CDR3 protein: CASSGYGTGNTEAFF; CDR3 DNA: TGTGCCAGTAGTGGATACGGGACAGGTAACACTGAAGCTTTCTTT
clone size: .; J gene: TRBJ1-5; D gene: .; V gene: TRBV19; CDR3 protein: CASSGQGVGPQHF; CDR3 DNA: TGTGCCAGTAGTGGTCAGGGAGTAGGGCCCCAGCATTTT
clone size: .; J gene: TRBJ2-4; D gene: .; V gene: TRBV6-1; CDR3 protein: CASSESRIAIQYF; CDR3 DNA: TGTGCCAGCAGTGAATCCCGGATAGCCATTCAGTACTTC
clone size: .; J gene: TRBJ2-3; D gene: .; V gene: TRBV10-2; CDR3 protein: CASSESSGRSTDTQYF; CDR3 DNA: TGCGCCAGCAGTGAGTCGAGCGGAAGGAGCACAGATACGCAGTATTTT
clone size: once; J gene: TRBJ2-1; D gene: .; V gene: TRBV4-3; CDR3 protein: CASSQDSISYNEQFF; CDR3 DNA: TGCGCCAGCAGCCAAGATTCAATCTCCTACAATGAGCAGTTCTTC
clone size: .; J gene: TRBJ2-5; D gene: .; V gene: TRBV10-2; CDR3 protein: CASRRGEQETQYF; CDR3 DNA: TGCGCCAGCAGAAGGGGGGAGCAAGAGACCCAGTACTTC
clone size: .; J gene: TRBJ2-7; D gene: .; V gene: TRBV5-8; CDR3 protein: CASSLAPNSYEQYF; CDR3 DNA: TGTGCCAGCAGCTTGGCGCCCAACTCCTACGAGCAGTACTTC
clone size: .; J gene: TRBJ2-1; D gene: .; V gene: TRBV30; CDR3 protein: CAWSANQVNEQFF; CDR3 DNA: TGTGCCTGGAGTGCTAATCAGGTAAATGAGCAGTTCTTC